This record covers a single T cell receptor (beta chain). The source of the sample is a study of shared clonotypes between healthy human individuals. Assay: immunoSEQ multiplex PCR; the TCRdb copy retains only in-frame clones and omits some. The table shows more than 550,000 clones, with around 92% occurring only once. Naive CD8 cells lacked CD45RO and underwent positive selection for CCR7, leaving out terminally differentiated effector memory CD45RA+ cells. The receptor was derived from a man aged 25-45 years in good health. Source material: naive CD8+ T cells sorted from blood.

The CDR3 nucleotides read TGCGCCAGCAAGAGCGGGAGCTACGAGCAGTACTTC. It is translated as CASKSGSYEQYF. The chain has TRBV5-1 and TRBJ2-7, with 8 bases that match TRBD2. This CDR3 region has 12 residues. The ends lost 6 bases at V and 3 bases at J; junction bases unmatched: 2. Germline CDR1 reads SGHRS; CDR2 reads YFSETQ. Together with reference TRBV5-1 and TRBJ2-7, the CDR3 gives the full variable domain: KAGVTQTPRYLIKTRGQQVTLSCSPISGHRSVSWYQQTPGQGLQFLFEYFSETQRNKGNFPGRFSGRQFSNSRSEMNVSTLELGDSALYLCASKSGSYEQYFGPGTRLTVT.